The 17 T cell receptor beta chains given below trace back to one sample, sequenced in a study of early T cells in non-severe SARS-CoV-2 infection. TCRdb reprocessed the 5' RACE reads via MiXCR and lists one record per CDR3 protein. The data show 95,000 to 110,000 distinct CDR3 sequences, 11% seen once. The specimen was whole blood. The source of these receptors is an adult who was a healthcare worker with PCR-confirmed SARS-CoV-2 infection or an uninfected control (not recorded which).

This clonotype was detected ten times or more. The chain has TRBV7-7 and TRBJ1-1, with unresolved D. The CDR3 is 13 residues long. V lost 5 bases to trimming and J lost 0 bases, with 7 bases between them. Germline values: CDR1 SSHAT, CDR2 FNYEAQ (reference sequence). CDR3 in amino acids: CASSAQMNTEAFF. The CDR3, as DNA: TGTGCCAGCAGCGCCCAGATGAACACTGAAGCTTTCTTT.

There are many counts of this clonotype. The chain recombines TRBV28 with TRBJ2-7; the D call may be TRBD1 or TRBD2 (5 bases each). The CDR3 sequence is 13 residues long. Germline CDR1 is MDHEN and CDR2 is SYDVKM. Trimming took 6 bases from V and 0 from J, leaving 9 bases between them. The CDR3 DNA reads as TGTGCCAGCAGAGAGGGGTTCTCCTACGAGCAGTACTTC. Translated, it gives CASREGFSYEQYF.

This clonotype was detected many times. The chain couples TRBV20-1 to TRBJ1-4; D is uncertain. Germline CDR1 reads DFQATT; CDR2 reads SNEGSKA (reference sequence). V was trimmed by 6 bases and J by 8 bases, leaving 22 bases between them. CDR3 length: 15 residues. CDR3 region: CSAEGLALTVEKLFF. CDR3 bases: TGCAGTGCCGAAGGACTGGCCTTAACAGTAGAAAAACTGTTTTTT.

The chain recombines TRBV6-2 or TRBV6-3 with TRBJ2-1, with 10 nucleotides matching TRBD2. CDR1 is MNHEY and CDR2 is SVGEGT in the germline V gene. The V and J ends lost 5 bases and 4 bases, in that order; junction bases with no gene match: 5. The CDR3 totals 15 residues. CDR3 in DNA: TGTGCCAGCAGTCGAAGGACTAGCGGTTACAATGAGCAGTTCTTC. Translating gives CASSRRTSGYNEQFF.

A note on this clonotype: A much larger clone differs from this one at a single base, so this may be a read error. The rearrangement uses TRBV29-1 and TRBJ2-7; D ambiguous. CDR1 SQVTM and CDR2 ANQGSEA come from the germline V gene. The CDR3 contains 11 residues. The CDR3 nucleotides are TGCAGCGTCTCACACCTCTACGGGCAGTACTTC. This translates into CSVSHLYGQYF.

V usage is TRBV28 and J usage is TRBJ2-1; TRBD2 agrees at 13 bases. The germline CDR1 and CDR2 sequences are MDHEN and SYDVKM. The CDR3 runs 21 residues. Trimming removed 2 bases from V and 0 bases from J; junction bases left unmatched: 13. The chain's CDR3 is CASSLPRLAGGKISSYNEQFF. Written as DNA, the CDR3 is TGTGCCAGCAGTTTACCCCGACTAGCGGGAGGCAAGATTAGCTCCTACAATGAGCAGTTCTTC. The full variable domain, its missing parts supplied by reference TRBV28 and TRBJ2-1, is DVKVTQSSRYLVKRTGEKVFLECVQDMDHENMFWYRQDPGLGLRLIYFSYDVKMKEKGDIPEGYSVSREKKERFSLILESASTNQTSMYLCASSLPRLAGGKISSYNEQFFGPGTRLTVL.

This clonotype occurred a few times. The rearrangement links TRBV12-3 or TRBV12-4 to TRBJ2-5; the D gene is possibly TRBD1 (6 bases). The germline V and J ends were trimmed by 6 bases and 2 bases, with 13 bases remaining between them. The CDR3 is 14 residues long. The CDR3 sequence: CASSLDSPQETQYF. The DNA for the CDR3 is TGTGCCAGCAGCCTGGACAGTCCACAAGAGACCCAGTACTTC.

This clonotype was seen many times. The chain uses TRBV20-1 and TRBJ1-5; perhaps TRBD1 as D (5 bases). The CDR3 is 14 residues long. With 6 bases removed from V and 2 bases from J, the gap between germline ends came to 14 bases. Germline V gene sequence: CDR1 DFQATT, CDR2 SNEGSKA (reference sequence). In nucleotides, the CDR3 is TGCAGTGCAAGACGGGGACGGGGCAATCAGCCCCAGCATTTT. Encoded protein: CSARRGRGNQPQHF.

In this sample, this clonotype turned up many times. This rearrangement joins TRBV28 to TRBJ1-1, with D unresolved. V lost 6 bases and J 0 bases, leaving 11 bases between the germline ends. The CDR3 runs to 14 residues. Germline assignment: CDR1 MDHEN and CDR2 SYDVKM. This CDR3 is CASSSPKMNTEAFF. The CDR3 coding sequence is TGTGCCAGCAGCTCCCCTAAGATGAACACTGAAGCTTTCTTT. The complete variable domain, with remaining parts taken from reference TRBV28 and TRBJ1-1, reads DVKVTQSSRYLVKRTGEKVFLECVQDMDHENMFWYRQDPGLGLRLIYFSYDVKMKEKGDIPEGYSVSREKKERFSLILESASTNQTSMYLCASSSPKMNTEAFFGQGTRLTVV.

The CDR3 nucleotides read TGTGCCAGCAGCCGTTCGACTAGCGGCTCCTACAATGAGCAGTTCTTC. It specifies CASSRSTSGSYNEQFF. This chain uses TRBV9 with TRBJ2-1; 9 bases map to TRBD2. CDR1 and CDR2 from the germline V gene are SGDLS and YYNGEE. With 4 bases clipped from V and 0 bases from J, the junction kept 5 bases outside the gene matches. The CDR3 totals 16 residues.

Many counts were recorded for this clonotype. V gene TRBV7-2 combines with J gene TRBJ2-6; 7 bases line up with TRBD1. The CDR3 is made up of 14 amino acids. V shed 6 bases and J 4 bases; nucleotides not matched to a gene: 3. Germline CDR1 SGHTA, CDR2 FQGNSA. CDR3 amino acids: CASRPTGGANVLTF. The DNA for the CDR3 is TGTGCCAGCAGGCCGACAGGGGGGGCCAACGTCCTGACTTTC.

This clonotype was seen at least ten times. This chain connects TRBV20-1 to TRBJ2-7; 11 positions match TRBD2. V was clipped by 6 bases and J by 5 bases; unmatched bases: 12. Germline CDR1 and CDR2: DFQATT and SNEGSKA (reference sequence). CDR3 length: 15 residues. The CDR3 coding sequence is TGCAGTGCAAGGGGCCTAGCGGGAGGATATGACGAGCAGTACTTC. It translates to CSARGLAGGYDEQYF.

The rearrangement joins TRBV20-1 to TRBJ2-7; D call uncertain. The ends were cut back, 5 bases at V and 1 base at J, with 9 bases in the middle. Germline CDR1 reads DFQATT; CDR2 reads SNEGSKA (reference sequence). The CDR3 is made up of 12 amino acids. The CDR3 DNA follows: TGCAGTGCTGCTACGGTATCCTACGAGCAGTACTTC. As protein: CSAATVSYEQYF.

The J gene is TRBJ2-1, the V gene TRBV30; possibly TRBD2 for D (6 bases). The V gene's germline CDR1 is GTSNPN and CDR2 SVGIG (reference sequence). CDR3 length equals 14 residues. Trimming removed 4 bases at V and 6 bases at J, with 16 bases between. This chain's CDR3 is CAWNIQAGFNEQFF. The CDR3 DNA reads TGTGCCTGGAACATCCAGGCGGGATTCAATGAGCAGTTCTTC.

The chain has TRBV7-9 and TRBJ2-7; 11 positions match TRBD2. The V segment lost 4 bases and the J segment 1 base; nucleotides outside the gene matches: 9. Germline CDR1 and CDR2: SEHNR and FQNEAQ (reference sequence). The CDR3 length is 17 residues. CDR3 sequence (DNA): TGTGCCAGCAGCTCGTCTCACCTAGCGGGAGGTTCCTACGAGCAGTACTTC. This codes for CASSSSHLAGGSYEQYF.

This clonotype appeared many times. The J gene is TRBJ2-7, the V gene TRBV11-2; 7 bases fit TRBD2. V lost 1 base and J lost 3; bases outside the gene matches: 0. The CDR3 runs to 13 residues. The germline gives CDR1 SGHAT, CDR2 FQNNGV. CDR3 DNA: TGTGCCAGCAGCTTAGCTAGCGGCTACGAGCAGTACTTC. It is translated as CASSLASGYEQYF.

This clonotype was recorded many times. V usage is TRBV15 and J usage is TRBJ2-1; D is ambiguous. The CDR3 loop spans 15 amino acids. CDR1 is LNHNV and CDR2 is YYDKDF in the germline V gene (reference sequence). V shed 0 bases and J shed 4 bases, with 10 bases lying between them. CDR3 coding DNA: TGTGCCACCAGCAGAGATGATATCAGATACAATGAGCAGTTCTTC. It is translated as CATSRDDIRYNEQFF.